A single sample gave rise to the 4 T cell receptor beta chains below, sequenced in a study of cytomegalovirus exposure and HLA in healthy donors. Researchers ran the PCR with 60 Vbeta and 13 Jbeta primers. The protocol was immunoSEQ multiplex PCR, while the TCRdb copy is restricted to in-frame clones and leaves out a portion. The sample lists roughly 230,000 clones; 80% to 90% were seen once. The sequenced sample consisted of PBMCs. Receptor source: a girl aged 2 to 10 in good health and CMV-seronegative.

The rearrangement links TRBV7-2 to TRBJ2-3; TRBD2 might be the D (5 bases). The V end lost 5 bases, the J end lost 0 bases, and 12 bases lay between the germline ends. CDR1 SGHTA and CDR2 FQGNSA come from the germline V gene. The CDR3 is 15 amino acids. The CDR3 DNA reads TGTGCCAGCAGCGTTCGGCGGGCTAGCACAGATACGCAGTATTTT. Residues: CASSVRRASTDTQYF.

The V call is TRBV2, the J call TRBJ1-2; D possibly corresponds to TRBD1 (6 bases). V gave up 6 bases and J gave up 4 bases, with 18 bases separating them. The CDR3 consists of 15 residues. Germline V CDR1 and CDR2: SNHLY, FYNNEI. CDR3 in amino acids: CASSALMDSFYGYTF. The DNA for the CDR3 is TGTGCCAGCAGCGCCCTGATGGACAGTTTCTATGGCTACACCTTC.

The V and J genes are TRBV5-6 and TRBJ2-7; 9 nucleotides align to TRBD1. V lost 3 bases, J lost 4 bases, and 2 bases stayed unmatched. CDR3 size: 13 residues. From germline, CDR1 is SGHDT and CDR2 YYEEEE. CDR3 nucleotides: TGTGCCAGCAGCTGGGACAGGGTATACGAGCAGTACTTC. Its protein product is CASSWDRVYEQYF. Based on the CDR3 plus reference TRBV5-6 and TRBJ2-7, the full variable domain is DAGVTQSPTHLIKTRGQQVTLRCSPKSGHDTVSWYQQALGQGPQFIFQYYEEEERQRGNFPDRFSGHQFPNYSSELNVNALLLGDSALYLCASSWDRVYEQYFGPGTRLTVT.

The V call is TRBV7-3, the J call TRBJ2-7; D may be TRBD1 (6 bases). Trimming pared 5 bases from V and 3 bases from J, leaving 17 bases between. Germline values: CDR1 SGHTA, CDR2 FQGTGA. The CDR3 length is 15 residues. CDR3 in amino acids: CASSTNREGGYEQYF. The CDR3 coding sequence is TGTGCCAGCAGCACCAACAGGGAAGGGGGCTACGAGCAGTACTTC.